This TCR beta chain was obtained from a study of T cells after yellow fever vaccination. Study findings and constraints: Boosting was followed by the reappearance of most primary-vaccination clones (just under 97% CD4, 85% to 90% CD8). Only a minor proportion of clonotypes was detected across both CD4 and CD8 compartments.

CDR1 and CDR2 (germline): SEHNR, FQNEAQ (reference sequence). The CDR3 is 14 residues long. V dropped 5 bases and J dropped 4 bases, with 12 bases sitting between them. This clonotype was detected many times. Its antigen is currently unknown. Production of TCR cDNA was by 5'RACE template switching, which also added a universal primer site and UMIs. TCRdb reprocessed the 5' RACE reads via MiXCR and lists one record per CDR3 protein. Counted here are about 300,000 distinct CDR3 sequences, approximately 8% occurring once; the ten biggest clones make up around 3.4%. V and J are TRBV7-9 and TRBJ2-1, with D perhaps TRBD1 or TRBD2 (5 bases each). Sequencing used CD4+ T cells sorted from PBMCs, obtained 5 days after the yellow fever booster vaccination. The TCR was taken from a man younger than 35 who received the YFV17D yellow fever vaccine. The CDR3 is CASSARDGYNEQFF. CDR3 in DNA: TGTGCCAGCAGCGCCCGGGACGGGTACAATGAGCAGTTCTTC.